The 9 T cell receptor beta chains presented below share a single source sample, sequenced in a study of blood T cells in healthy people across ages. Next came a second PCR, run for about 6 to 11 cycles, which used a sample-barcoded 5' primer along with a J-beta primer mix. In TCRdb, the 5' RACE reads were re-called with MiXCR into one record per CDR3 protein. This sample has just under 750,000 distinct CDR3 sequences; about a fifth occur once, and the top ten carry around a fifth. Sequences were obtained from blood. Receptor source: a man between 65 and 85 years old in good health.

This clonotype appeared a few times. V is TRBV7-2 and J is TRBJ1-6, with TRBD1 as a possible D gene (6 bases). The V gene lost 3 bases and the J gene lost 9 bases, with 12 bases spanning the gap. Germline lookup yields CDR1 SGHTA and CDR2 FQGNSA. The CDR3 has 14 residues. The CDR3: CASSFGGSGSPLHF. In DNA, the CDR3 is TGTGCCAGCAGCTTCGGGGGCTCCGGTTCACCCCTCCACTTT.

The rearrangement uses TRBV10-1 and TRBJ2-7, with a weak D call TRBD1 (5 bases). V was trimmed by 11 bases and J by 2 bases, leaving 13 bases between them. CDR1 and CDR2 from the germline V gene are WNHNN and SYGVQD (reference sequence). The CDR3 runs 12 residues. The CDR3 is CAGTGRPYEQYF. CDR3 nucleotides: TGCGCCGGCACAGGCAGACCCTACGAGCAGTACTTC.

This clonotype appeared a few times. The J gene is TRBJ2-3, the V gene TRBV4-3, with D tentatively TRBD2 (5 bases). CDR1 is LGHNA and CDR2 is YSLEER in the germline V gene. The V end was cut by 3 bases, the J end by 6 bases, with 10 bases between. The CDR3 contains 13 residues. CDR3 residues: CASSHLRGDTQYF. The DNA for the CDR3 is TGCGCCAGCAGCCACCTCCGCGGGGATACGCAGTATTTT.

The J gene is TRBJ2-5, the V gene TRBV12-3 or TRBV12-4; 12 bases line up with TRBD2. V trimming: 6 bases; J trimming: 5 bases; junction bases outside the gene matches: 10. The CDR3 extends over 16 amino acids. In DNA, the CDR3 is TGTGCCAGCAGCCCGACTAGCGGGAGAGTAGGGGAGACCCAGTACTTC. Encoded protein: CASSPTSGRVGETQYF.

This chain uses TRBV27 with TRBJ2-1; D perhaps matches TRBD2 (6 bases). This CDR3 is 16 amino acids long. The germline CDR1 and CDR2 sequences are MNHEY and SMNVEV (reference sequence). Trimming shortened V by 4 bases and J by 6 bases, and 19 bases separated the two germline ends. The DNA for the CDR3 is TGTGCCAGCAGTTCCTCCTCTAGCGCGATTCTCAATGAGCAGTTCTTC. It codes for CASSSSSSAILNEQFF.

This clonotype was picked up a small number of times. V is TRBV7-9 and J is TRBJ2-7; D remains unclear. CDR1 is SEHNR, CDR2 FQNEAQ, per germline (reference sequence). There are 13 residues in the CDR3. Deletions cut 2 bases from V and 3 bases from J, with 8 bases between. In DNA, the CDR3 is TGTGCCAGCAGCTTAAGACTGGACTACGAGCAGTACTTC. It codes for CASSLRLDYEQYF. Full variable domain (outside the CDR3, taken from reference TRBV7-9 and TRBJ2-7): DTGVSQNPRHKITKRGQNVTFRCDPISEHNRLYWYRQTLGQGPEFLTYFQNEAQLEKSRLLSDRFSAERPKGSFSTLEIQRTEQGDSAMYLCASSLRLDYEQYFGPGTRLTVT.

J is TRBJ2-4 and V is TRBV9; D gene uncertain. CDR3 length: 11 residues. Per the germline V gene, CDR1 is SGDLS and CDR2 is YYNGEE. Trimming took 2 bases from V and 8 from J, leaving 5 bases between them. CDR3 in DNA: TGTGCCAGCAGCGTCGAAGACATTCAGTACTTC. This sequence encodes CASSVEDIQYF.

There are many counts of this clonotype. V usage is TRBV7-2 and J usage is TRBJ2-3; tentatively, D is TRBD1 (6 bases). The germline gives CDR1 SGHTA, CDR2 FQGNSA. Deletions cut 8 bases from V and 1 base from J, with 19 bases between. The CDR3 length is 16 residues. The DNA for the CDR3 is TGTGCCAGCGGACCGGGACAAATATATCGCACAGATACGCAGTATTTT. This encodes CASGPGQIYRTDTQYF.

This clonotype has a count of ten or more. This sequence joins TRBV7-2 and TRBJ2-1, with 7 bases lining up with TRBD2. The CDR3 spans 13 residues. In germline, CDR1 is SGHTA, CDR2 FQGNSA. The trim removed 6 bases at V and 10 bases at J, leaving 9 bases unmatched. Here the CDR3 DNA reads TGTGCCAGCAGACGACTAGCCGCCGGAGAGCAGTTCTTC. It translates to CASRRLAAGEQFF.